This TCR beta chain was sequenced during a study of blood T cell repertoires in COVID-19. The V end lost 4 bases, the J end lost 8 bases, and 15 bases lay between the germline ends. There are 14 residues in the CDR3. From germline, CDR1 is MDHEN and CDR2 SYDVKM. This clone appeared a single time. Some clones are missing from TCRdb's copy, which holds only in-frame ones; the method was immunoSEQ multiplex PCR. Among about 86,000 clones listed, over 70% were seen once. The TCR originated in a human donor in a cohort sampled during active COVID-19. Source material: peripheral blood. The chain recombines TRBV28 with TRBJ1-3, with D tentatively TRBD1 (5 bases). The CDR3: CASSSPTGVDTIYF. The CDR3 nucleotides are TGTGCCAGCAGTTCCCCGACGGGGGTAGACACCATATATTTT.